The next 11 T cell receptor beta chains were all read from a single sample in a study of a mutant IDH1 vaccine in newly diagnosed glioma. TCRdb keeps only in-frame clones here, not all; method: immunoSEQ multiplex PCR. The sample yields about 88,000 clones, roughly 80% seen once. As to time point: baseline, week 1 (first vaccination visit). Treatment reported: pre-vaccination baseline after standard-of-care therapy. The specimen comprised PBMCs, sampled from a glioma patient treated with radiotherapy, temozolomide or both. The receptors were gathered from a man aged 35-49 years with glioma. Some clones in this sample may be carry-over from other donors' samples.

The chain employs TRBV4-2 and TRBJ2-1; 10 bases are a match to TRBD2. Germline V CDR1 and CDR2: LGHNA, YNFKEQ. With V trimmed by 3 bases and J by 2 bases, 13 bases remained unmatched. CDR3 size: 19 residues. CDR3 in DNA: TGTGCCAGCAGCCAGGGCCGGACAAAAAGCGGGGGGGCCTACAATGAGCAGTTCTTC. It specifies CASSQGRTKSGGAYNEQFF.

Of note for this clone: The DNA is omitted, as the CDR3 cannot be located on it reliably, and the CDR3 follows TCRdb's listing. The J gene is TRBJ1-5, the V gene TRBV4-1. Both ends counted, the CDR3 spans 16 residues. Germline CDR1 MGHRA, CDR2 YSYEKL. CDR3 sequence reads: CASSLGFGEGNQPQHF.

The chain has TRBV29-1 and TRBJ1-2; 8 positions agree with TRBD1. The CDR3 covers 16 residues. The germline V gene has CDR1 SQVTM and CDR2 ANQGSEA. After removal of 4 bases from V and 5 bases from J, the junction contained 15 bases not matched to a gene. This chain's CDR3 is CSVVVGAGGAVYGYTF. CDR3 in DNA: TGCAGCGTTGTCGTCGGGGCAGGGGGCGCGGTATATGGCTACACCTTC.

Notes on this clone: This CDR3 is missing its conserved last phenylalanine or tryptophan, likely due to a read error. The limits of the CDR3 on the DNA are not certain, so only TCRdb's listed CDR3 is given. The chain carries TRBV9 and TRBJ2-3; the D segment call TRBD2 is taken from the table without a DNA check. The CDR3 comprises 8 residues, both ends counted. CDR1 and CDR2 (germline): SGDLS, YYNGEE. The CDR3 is CASRASGG.

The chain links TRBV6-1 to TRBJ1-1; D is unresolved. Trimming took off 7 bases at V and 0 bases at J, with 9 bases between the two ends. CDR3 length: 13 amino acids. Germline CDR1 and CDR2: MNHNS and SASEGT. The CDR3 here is CASTSTVNTEAFF. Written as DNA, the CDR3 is TGTGCCAGCACCAGCACGGTGAACACTGAAGCTTTCTTT.

CDR3 region: CASSRFFDQPQHF. The DNA of the CDR3 is TGTGCCAGTAGTAGATTTTTTGATCAGCCCCAGCATTTT. The V and J genes are TRBV19 and TRBJ1-5; D not certain. The CDR3 is 13 amino acids. The germline V gene encodes CDR1 LNHDA and CDR2 SQIVND (reference sequence). V was clipped by 4 bases and J by 5 bases, with 9 bases between them.

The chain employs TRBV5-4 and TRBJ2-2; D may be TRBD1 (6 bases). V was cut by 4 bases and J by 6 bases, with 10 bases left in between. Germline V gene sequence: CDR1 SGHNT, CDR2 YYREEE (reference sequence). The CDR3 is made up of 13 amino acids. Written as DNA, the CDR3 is TGTGCCAGCAGCGTACAGGGTTCCGGGGAGCTGTTTTTT. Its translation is CASSVQGSGELFF.

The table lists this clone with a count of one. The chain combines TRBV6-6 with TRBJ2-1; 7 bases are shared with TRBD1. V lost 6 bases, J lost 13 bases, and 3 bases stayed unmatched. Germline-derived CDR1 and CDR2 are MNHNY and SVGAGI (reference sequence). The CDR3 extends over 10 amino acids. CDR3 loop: CASRGTAQFF. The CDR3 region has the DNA TGTGCCAGCAGAGGGACAGCCCAGTTCTTC.

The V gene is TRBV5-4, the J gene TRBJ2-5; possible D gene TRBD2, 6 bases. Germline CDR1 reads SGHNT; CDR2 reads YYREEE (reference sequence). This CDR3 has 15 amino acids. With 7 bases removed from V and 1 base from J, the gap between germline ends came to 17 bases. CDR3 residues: CASYSGRGSQETQYF. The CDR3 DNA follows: TGTGCCAGCTATAGTGGGCGGGGCTCCCAAGAGACCCAGTACTTC. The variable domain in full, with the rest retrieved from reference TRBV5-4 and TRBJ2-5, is ETGVTQSPTHLIKTRGQQVTLRCSSQSGHNTVSWYQQALGQGPQFIFQYYREEENGRGNFPPRFSGLQFPNYSSELNVNALELDDSALYLCASYSGRGSQETQYFGPGTRLLVL.

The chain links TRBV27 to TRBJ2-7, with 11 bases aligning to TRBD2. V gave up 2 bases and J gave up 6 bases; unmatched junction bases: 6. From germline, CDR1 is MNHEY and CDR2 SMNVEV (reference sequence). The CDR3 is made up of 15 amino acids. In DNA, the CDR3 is TGTGCCAGCAGTTTAGGCGCTAGCGGGGGGCCCGAGCAGTACTTC. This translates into CASSLGASGGPEQYF.

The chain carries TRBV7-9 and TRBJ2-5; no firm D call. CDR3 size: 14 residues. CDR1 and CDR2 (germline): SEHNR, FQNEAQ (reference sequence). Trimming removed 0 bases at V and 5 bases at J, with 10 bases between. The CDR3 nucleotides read TGTGCCAGCAGCTTAGCCGGGCCCTCGGAGACCCAGTACTTC. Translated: CASSLAGPSETQYF.